Listed below are T cell receptor beta chains from one sample, sequenced in a study of cytomegalovirus exposure and HLA in healthy donors. The assay was immunoSEQ multiplex PCR, and TCRdb's table has in-frame clones only and misses some. The sample consists of roughly 100,000 clones, approximately 76% of them appearing once. The sample taken for sequencing was PBMCs. The receptor source for this set is a woman in her sixties or seventies in good health and CMV-seropositive. Each CDR3 is given with its conserved first and last residue. D genes are given only for firm matches. The listing skips clone size in some rows; elsewhere it reads once, few, many or a size class.

size	V	J	D	CDR3	DNA
NA	TRBV25-1	TRBJ2-3	TRBD2	CASSGTTSGNADTQYF	TGTGCCAGCAGTGGAACTACTAGCGGGAACGCAGATACGCAGTATTTT
NA	TRBV7-3	TRBJ2-2	NA	CASSPSHWASTGELFF	TGTGCCAGCAGCCCCAGCCACTGGGCTTCCACCGGGGAGCTGTTTTTT
NA	TRBV5-1	TRBJ2-5	TRBD2	CASSMEAGRGLAGPKYF	TGCGCCAGCAGCATGGAAGCCGGTCGAGGACTAGCGGGCCCTAAGTACTTC
once	TRBV18	TRBJ2-2	NA	CASSPIQGTGELFF	TGTGCCAGCTCACCCATTCAGGGAACCGGGGAGCTGTTTTTT
NA	TRBV6-5	TRBJ2-7	TRBD1	CASSYSPGQGYEQYF	TGTGCCAGCAGTTACTCACCGGGACAGGGGTACGAGCAGTACTTC
NA	TRBV15	TRBJ2-1	TRBD2	CATSRGGRGKSTSGSSYNEQFF	TGTGCCACCAGCAGAGGGGGTCGGGGCAAATCGACTAGCGGGAGTTCCTACAATGAGCAGTTCTTC
few	TRBV6-1	TRBJ1-5	NA	CASSEISNQPQHF	TGTGCCAGCAGCGAGATTAGCAATCAGCCCCAGCATTTT
many	TRBV9	TRBJ2-5	NA	CASSNGEKTQETQYF	TGTGCCAGCAGCAACGGGGAGAAGACTCAAGAGACCCAGTACTTC
NA	TRBV7-9	TRBJ1-4	TRBD1	CASSTGTGATNEKLFF	TGTGCCAGCAGCACGGGGACAGGGGCAACTAATGAAAAACTGTTTTTT
NA	TRBV19	TRBJ1-1	NA	CASSIIGDTEAFF	TGTGCCAGTAGTATAATAGGGGACACTGAAGCTTTCTTT
NA	TRBV19	TRBJ2-4	TRBD2	CASSAGTSGRVAKNIQYF	TGTGCCAGTAGTGCCGGGACTAGCGGGAGGGTAGCCAAAAACATTCAGTACTTC
NA	TRBV27	TRBJ1-2	NA	CASTTREGRRGYTF	TGTGCCAGCACCACCCGGGAGGGAAGGCGTGGCTACACCTTC
few	TRBV10-3	TRBJ1-2	NA	CAISGRVYGYTF	TGTGCCATCAGTGGACGGGTCTATGGCTACACCTTC
once	TRBV5-1	TRBJ2-2	NA	CASSSGQAGGGELFF	TGCGCCAGCAGCTCAGGACAGGCGGGAGGCGGGGAGCTGTTTTTT
NA	TRBV6-1	TRBJ2-7	NA	CASKPSGTSSYEQYF	TGTGCCAGCAAGCCCTCCGGGACATCCTCCTACGAGCAGTACTTC
NA	TRBV7-9	TRBJ2-7	NA	CASSLIQGPAEQYF	TGTGCCAGCAGCTTGATACAGGGCCCGGCCGAGCAGTACTTC
NA	TRBV25-1	TRBJ2-2	NA	CASSDSDIIGELFF	TGTGCCAGCAGTGACTCGGACATTATCGGGGAGCTGTTTTTT
NA	TRBV2	TRBJ1-5	NA	CASSEAQGRNQPQHF	TGTGCCAGCAGTGAAGCGCAGGGCCGCAATCAGCCCCAGCATTTT
few	TRBV30	TRBJ1-1	NA	CAWSRNTEAFF	TGTGCCTGGAGTCGGAACACTGAAGCTTTCTTT
NA	TRBV15	TRBJ1-6	NA	CATRAGVGLANSPLHF	TGTGCCACCAGAGCAGGGGTAGGGCTGGCGAATTCACCCCTCCACTTT
NA	TRBV15	TRBJ1-2	NA	CATSRDNFGYTF	TGTGCCACCAGCAGAGATAACTTCGGCTACACCTTC
NA	TRBV10-2	TRBJ2-1	TRBD2	CASSEGLALSEQFF	TGCGCCAGCAGTGAGGGACTAGCTCTCTCTGAGCAGTTCTTC
NA	TRBV2	TRBJ2-7	NA	CASSKLLSYEQYF	TGTGCCAGCAGTAAGTTACTCTCCTACGAGCAGTACTTC
few	TRBV7-9	TRBJ2-7	NA	CASSLTQGSNEQYF	TGTGCCAGCAGCTTAACGCAGGGTAGCAACGAGCAGTACTTC
NA	TRBV11-2	TRBJ1-4	NA	CASSLDRVNEKLFF	TGTGCCAGCAGCTTAGACAGGGTAAATGAAAAACTGTTTTTT
NA	TRBV7-3	TRBJ2-1	TRBD2	CASSSTSGRAENEQFF	TGTGCCAGCAGCTCGACTAGCGGGAGGGCCGAGAATGAGCAGTTCTTC
NA	TRBV7-3	TRBJ1-5	NA	CASSSGTLQPQHF	TGTGCCAGCAGCTCAGGGACACTCCAGCCCCAGCATTTT
NA	TRBV5-1	TRBJ2-1	NA	CASSLALSNEQFF	TGCGCCAGCAGCTTGGCCCTAAGCAATGAGCAGTTCTTC
NA	TRBV18	TRBJ1-2	NA	CASSPDREHGCTF	TGTGCCAGCTCACCGGACAGAGAGCATGGCTGCACCTTC
NA	TRBV2	TRBJ2-7	TRBD1	CASSEGQASYEQYF	TGTGCCAGCAGTGAGGGACAGGCCTCCTACGAGCAGTACTTC
NA	TRBV4-1	TRBJ2-1	NA	CASSQDQRPSYNEQFF	TGCGCCAGCAGCCAAGACCAGCGGCCCTCCTACAATGAGCAGTTCTTC
NA	TRBV6-5	TRBJ1-3	NA	CASSPLQGSGNTIYF	TGTGCCAGCAGTCCTCTCCAGGGTTCCGGAAACACCATATATTTT
NA	TRBV6-1	TRBJ2-1	TRBD1	CASYSGTVRYNEQFF	TGTGCCAGTTATTCCGGGACAGTAAGATACAATGAGCAGTTCTTC
NA	TRBV6-1	TRBJ1-4	NA	CASTGTIANEKLFF	TGTGCCAGCACAGGGACTATAGCTAATGAAAAACTGTTTTTT
NA	TRBV4-2	TRBJ2-1	TRBD2	CASSQEEELAAPHNEQFF	TGTGCCAGCAGCCAAGAGGAAGAACTAGCGGCCCCCCACAATGAGCAGTTCTTC
NA	TRBV5-4	TRBJ2-7	TRBD1	CASQKDRGNREQYF	TGTGCCAGCCAAAAGGACAGGGGTAATCGGGAGCAGTACTTC
NA	TRBV2	TRBJ1-5	NA	CASSEEVQPQHF	TGTGCCAGCAGTGAGGAGGTTCAGCCCCAGCATTTT
NA	TRBV27	TRBJ2-3	NA	CASSFSSTDTQYF	TGTGCCAGCAGTTTCTCTAGTACAGATACGCAGTATTTT
NA	TRBV9	TRBJ2-3	TRBD2	CASSESGSTDTQYF	TGTGCCAGCAGCGAAAGCGGGAGTACAGATACGCAGTATTTT
NA	TRBV10-1	TRBJ2-7	NA	CASSVGSHEQYF	TGCGCCAGCAGTGTTGGGAGCCACGAGCAGTACTTC
NA	TRBV18	TRBJ1-4	NA	CASSPRQATNEKLFF	TGTGCCAGCTCACCCCGACAAGCAACTAATGAAAAACTGTTTTTT
NA	TRBV28	TRBJ1-5	NA	CASSLVTAYSNQPQHF	TGTGCCAGCAGTTTAGTGACAGCATATAGCAATCAGCCCCAGCATTTT
NA	TRBV2	TRBJ1-2	TRBD1	CASSQGGATGYTF	TGTGCCAGCAGTCAAGGGGGCGCGACTGGCTACACCTTC
NA	TRBV6-6	TRBJ2-7	NA	CASSYPQGISYEQYF	TGTGCCAGCAGTTACCCCCAGGGGATCTCCTACGAGCAGTACTTC
NA	TRBV7-9	TRBJ1-5	NA	CASSAQDQPQHF	TGTGCCAGCAGCGCACAGGATCAGCCCCAGCATTTT
NA	TRBV6-1	TRBJ1-1	NA	CATPGKWGVNTEAFF	TGTGCCACCCCCGGGAAATGGGGGGTAAACACTGAAGCTTTCTTT
NA	TRBV19	TRBJ2-5	TRBD2	CASSISGNRKEQYF	TGTGCCAGTAGCATAAGCGGGAACCGGAAAGAGCAGTACTTC
NA	TRBV29-1	TRBJ2-7	TRBD2	CSVELTPGLAGVGGFYEQYF	TGCAGCGTTGAATTAACTCCGGGACTAGCGGGGGTGGGGGGGTTCTACGAGCAGTACTTC